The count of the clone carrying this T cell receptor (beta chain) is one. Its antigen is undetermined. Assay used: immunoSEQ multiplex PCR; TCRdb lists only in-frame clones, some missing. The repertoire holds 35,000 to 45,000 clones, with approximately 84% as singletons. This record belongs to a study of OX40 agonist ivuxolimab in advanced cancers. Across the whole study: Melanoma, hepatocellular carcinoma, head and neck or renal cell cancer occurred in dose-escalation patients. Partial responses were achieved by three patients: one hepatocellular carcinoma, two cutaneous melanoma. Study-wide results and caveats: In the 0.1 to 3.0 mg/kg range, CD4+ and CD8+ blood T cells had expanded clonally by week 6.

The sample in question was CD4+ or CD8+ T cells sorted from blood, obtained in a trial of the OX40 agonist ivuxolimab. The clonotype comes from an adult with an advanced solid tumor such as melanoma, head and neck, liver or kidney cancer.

The CDR3 coding sequence is TGTGCCAGCAGTTTATCAGTGGGACTCTATCAGGGCTACACCTTC. Translated, it gives CASSLSVGLYQGYTF. The chain combines TRBV27 with TRBJ1-2; D may be TRBD1 (5 bases). Deletions cut 0 bases from V and 8 bases from J, with 16 bases between. Germline V lookup: CDR1 MNHEY, CDR2 SMNVEV (reference sequence). CDR3 size: 15 residues.